These T cell receptor beta chains were read from a single sample in a study of spatial heterogeneity in lung cancer. TCRdb re-derived calls from the 5' RACE reads in MiXCR, one entry per CDR3 protein. The table has just under 40,000 distinct CDR3 sequences, around 5.5% seen once. The sample was PBMCs, taken at surgery. These receptors came from a male donor with early-stage non-small cell lung cancer. Both conserved end residues are part of each CDR3. Fields, in order: V gene, clone size, D gene, J gene, CDR3 DNA, CDR3 protein. The D gene is left open where the match is weak. Size is omitted from some rows. Given values are once, few, many or a class for expanded clones.

V gene: TRBV3-1
clone size: many
D gene: .
J gene: TRBJ2-2
CDR3 DNA: TGTGCCAGCAGCCCATCAGAGACCGGGGAGCTGTTTTTT
CDR3 protein: CASSPSETGELFF

V gene: TRBV20-1
clone size: few
D gene: .
J gene: TRBJ1-1
CDR3 DNA: TGCAGTGCCCGGACGGGGGGTTCTCACACTGAAGCTTTCTTT
CDR3 protein: CSARTGGSHTEAFF

V gene: TRBV28
clone size: many
D gene: .
J gene: TRBJ1-1
CDR3 DNA: TGTGCCAGCAGCACCGGACAGCCCTGGGCTGGAGCTTTCTTT
CDR3 protein: CASSTGQPWAGAFF

V gene: TRBV6-5
clone size: many
D gene: .
J gene: TRBJ1-2
CDR3 DNA: TGTGCCAGCAGTGCTATACAGGCAAACTATGGCTACACCTTC
CDR3 protein: CASSAIQANYGYTF

V gene: TRBV12-3/TRBV12-4
clone size: few
D gene: TRBD2
J gene: TRBJ2-1
CDR3 DNA: TGTGCCAGCAGTGCTAACCTGGGGACTAGCGGGGCTAATGAGCAGTTCTTC
CDR3 protein: CASSANLGTSGANEQFF

V gene: TRBV6-2/TRBV6-3
clone size: many
D gene: .
J gene: TRBJ2-3
CDR3 DNA: TGTGCCAGCAGTTACTCGCCAGAGGATACGCAGTATTTT
CDR3 protein: CASSYSPEDTQYF

V gene: TRBV4-2
clone size: many
D gene: TRBD2
J gene: TRBJ2-3
CDR3 DNA: TGTGCCAGCACCAAACTGGGGGGAGCGGGGGGGCCCACAGATACGCAGTATTTT
CDR3 protein: CASTKLGGAGGPTDTQYF

V gene: TRBV6-2/TRBV6-3
clone size: .
D gene: TRBD1
J gene: TRBJ2-3
CDR3 DNA: TGTGCCAGCAAACGGACAGGGGGCACAGATACGCAGTATTTT
CDR3 protein: CASKRTGGTDTQYF

V gene: TRBV3-2
clone size: .
D gene: .
J gene: TRBJ2-4
CDR3 DNA: TGTGCCAGCAGCCCCGAGGGGTACTTC
CDR3 protein: CASSPEGYF

V gene: TRBV20-1
clone size: many
D gene: TRBD2
J gene: TRBJ2-1
CDR3 DNA: TGCAGTGCTAGGAGTCAGACCAGCGGGGCTTCAAGAAATGAGCAGTTCTTC
CDR3 protein: CSARSQTSGASRNEQFF

V gene: TRBV19
clone size: .
D gene: TRBD1
J gene: TRBJ1-5
CDR3 DNA: TGTGCCAGTAACCTAATTGACAGGGACAATCAGCCCCAGCATTTT
CDR3 protein: CASNLIDRDNQPQHF

V gene: TRBV29-1
clone size: many
D gene: TRBD1
J gene: TRBJ2-3
CDR3 DNA: TGCAGCGTTGCGCAGGGGGCGGTGGATACGCAGTATTTT
CDR3 protein: CSVAQGAVDTQYF

V gene: TRBV6-5
clone size: many
D gene: .
J gene: TRBJ1-2
CDR3 DNA: TGTGCCAGCAGTTTTAGGAGACTCACTAACTATGGCTACACCTTC
CDR3 protein: CASSFRRLTNYGYTF